Each of the 21 T cell receptor beta chains below was sequenced from the same sample in a study of CD8 T cells in Susac syndrome. cDNA came from about 0.5 to 1 ug RNA primed by random hexamers. TCRdb reprocessed the immunoSEQ multiplex PCR reads via MiXCR and lists one record per CDR3 protein. Among roughly 130,000 distinct CDR3 sequences listed, about 95% were seen once. The sequenced sample was CD4+ T cells from PBMCs. Receptors were obtained from a human donor with multiple sclerosis.

The CDR3 DNA sequence: TGCGCCAGCAGCTTGGAAGGGCACAGTAATGGCTACACCTTC. This codes for CASSLEGHSNGYTF. The V gene is TRBV5-1, the J gene TRBJ1-2; the D is unclear. The CDR3 spans 14 residues. V lost 0 bases, J lost 6 bases, and 12 bases lay in between. Germline CDR1 is SGHRS and CDR2 is YFSETQ.

V usage is TRBV29-1 and J usage is TRBJ2-1; 7 positions match TRBD2. Germline V gene lookup returns CDR1 SQVTM and CDR2 ANQGSEA. CDR3 length: 12 amino acids. V lost 1 base and J lost 15; bases outside the gene matches: 9. The CDR3 DNA reads as TGCAGCGTTGAAGTGAGCGGGGTCACACGGTTCTTC. This codes for CSVEVSGVTRFF.

The chain is built from TRBV6-6 and TRBJ1-2; D might be TRBD1 (5 bases). Trimming took off 5 bases at V and 4 bases at J, with 14 bases between the two ends. Germline V gives CDR1 MNHNY, CDR2 SVGAGI (reference sequence). The length of the CDR3 is 14 residues. The DNA of the CDR3 is TGTGCCAGCAGTCGGGACGGCCAATTCTATGGCTACACCTTC. It codes for CASSRDGQFYGYTF.

J is TRBJ1-1 and V is TRBV7-2; D unclear. The CDR3 has 13 residues. Deletions cut 5 bases from V and 4 bases from J, with 11 bases between. Per germline, CDR1 SGHTA and CDR2 FQGNSA. This chain's CDR3 is CASSRRTGTEAFF. The CDR3 DNA sequence: TGTGCCAGCAGCCGACGAACGGGCACTGAAGCTTTCTTT.

The rearrangement links TRBV9 to TRBJ2-7, with D hard to call. The V end lost 4 bases, the J end lost 3 bases, and 11 bases lay between the germline ends. From germline, CDR1 is SGDLS and CDR2 YYNGEE. This CDR3 spans 13 amino acids. The CDR3 coding sequence is TGTGCCAGCAGCTCCTCCCTAGGCTACGAGCAGTACTTC. This sequence encodes CASSSSLGYEQYF.

The rearrangement links TRBV9 to TRBJ2-7; 7 bases match TRBD1. The V and J ends lost 0 bases and 3 bases, in that order; junction bases with no gene match: 3. In germline, CDR1 is SGDLS, CDR2 YYNGEE. The CDR3 runs to 14 residues. For the CDR3, the DNA is TGTGCCAGCAGCGTAGGTTCAGGGGGCTACGAGCAGTACTTC. This translates into CASSVGSGGYEQYF.

The chain carries TRBV5-1 and TRBJ2-3, with D tentatively TRBD1 (5 bases). The CDR3 contains 13 residues. The germline V gene has CDR1 SGHRS and CDR2 YFSETQ. V was trimmed by 1 base and J by 7 bases, leaving 10 bases between them. This chain's CDR3 is CASSLPQGYTQYF. The CDR3 region has the DNA TGCGCCAGCAGCTTGCCCCAGGGATATACGCAGTATTTT.

This chain connects TRBV7-8 to TRBJ2-5, with 9 bases fitting TRBD1. Germline V CDR1 and CDR2: SGHVS, FQNEAQ. V shed 5 bases, J shed 6 bases, and the junction held 10 bases outside the gene matches. This CDR3 has 15 amino acids. In DNA form, the CDR3 reads TGTGCCAGCAGCCTAACCCGACAGGGGGTGAAGACCCAGTACTTC. It codes for CASSLTRQGVKTQYF.

The chain joins TRBV11-2 to TRBJ2-1; 11 bases line up with TRBD2. The germline V gene encodes CDR1 SGHAT and CDR2 FQNNGV. The CDR3 has 16 residues. The V and J ends lost 5 bases and 7 bases, in that order; junction bases with no gene match: 10. The CDR3 nucleotides read TGTGCCAGCAGCATTCTAGCGGGAGGACCGGTAAATGAGCAGTTCTTC. This codes for CASSILAGGPVNEQFF.

The rearrangement uses TRBV19 and TRBJ1-5; D may be TRBD1 (6 bases). This CDR3 region has 15 residues. Germline CDR1 is LNHDA and CDR2 is SQIVND (reference sequence). With 10 bases removed from V and 0 bases from J, the gap between germline ends came to 16 bases. Written as DNA, the CDR3 is TGTGCCACCAACTCGGGGGCCGGTAGCAATCAGCCCCAGCATTTT. Amino acid sequence: CATNSGAGSNQPQHF.

The chain couples TRBV2 to TRBJ2-3, with D possibly matching TRBD2 (6 bases). The CDR3 runs to 15 residues. V gave up 1 base and J gave up 3 bases, with 11 bases separating them. Germline-derived CDR1 and CDR2 are SNHLY and FYNNEI. CDR3 sequence reads: CASSEVGGGTDTQYF. For the CDR3, the DNA is TGTGCCAGCAGTGAAGTCGGGGGAGGTACAGATACGCAGTATTTT. Full variable domain (remainder filled in from reference TRBV2 and TRBJ2-3): EPEVTQTPSHQVTQMGQEVILRCVPISNHLYFYWYRQILGQKVEFLVSFYNNEISEKSEIFDDQFSVERPDGSNFTLKIRSTKLEDSAMYFCASSEVGGGTDTQYFGPGTRLTVL.

The chain combines TRBV7-2 with TRBJ1-2; 7 bases map to TRBD1. The V gene's germline CDR1 is SGHTA and CDR2 FQGNSA. The CDR3 totals 16 residues. V shed 3 bases, J shed 7 bases, and the junction held 14 bases outside the gene matches. DNA of the CDR3: TGTGCCAGCAGCTTCTTAACGACAGGGACGGCGGCTGGCTACACCTTC. It encodes CASSFLTTGTAAGYTF.

The genes are TRBV6-5 and TRBJ1-1; D ambiguous. V was trimmed by 3 bases and J by 4 bases, leaving 15 bases between them. Germline V gene sequence: CDR1 MNHEY, CDR2 SVGAGI. The CDR3 covers 15 residues. In DNA form, the CDR3 reads TGTGCCAGCAGTTATACTACGTCCAGACCCACTGAAGCTTTCTTT. This codes for CASSYTTSRPTEAFF.

This clonotype has a single count. The rearrangement uses TRBV4-1 and TRBJ2-7; D is undetermined. Deletions cut 0 bases from V and 4 bases from J, with 10 bases between. CDR3 length equals 14 residues. Looked up from germline, CDR1 is MGHRA and CDR2 is YSYEKL. The CDR3 nucleotides are TGCGCCAGCAGCCAAGACAGTGTAAGATACGAGCAGTACTTC. This codes for CASSQDSVRYEQYF.

The rearrangement links TRBV5-4 to TRBJ1-2; unclear D gene. Trimming left V 5 bases short and J 8 bases short, with 19 bases between. CDR1 and CDR2 from the germline V gene are SGHNT and YYREEE (reference sequence). CDR3 length equals 14 residues. The CDR3 DNA reads as TGTGCCAGCAGTCCTATGGCGGACGGACGAGGCTACACCTTC. This translates into CASSPMADGRGYTF. Complete variable domain (other parts from reference TRBV5-4 and TRBJ1-2): ETGVTQSPTHLIKTRGQQVTLRCSSQSGHNTVSWYQQALGQGPQFIFQYYREEENGRGNFPPRFSGLQFPNYSSELNVNALELDDSALYLCASSPMADGRGYTFGSGTRLTVV.

The chain joins TRBV7-9 to TRBJ1-6, with a weak D call TRBD1 (6 bases). The CDR3 is 17 residues long. Per germline, CDR1 SEHNR and CDR2 FQNEAQ (reference sequence). Trimming pared 1 base from V and 1 base from J, leaving 11 bases between. The CDR3 nucleotides are TGTGCCAGCAGCTTAGGGGGGGGCCGTTCCTATAATTCACCCCTCCACTTT. Protein: CASSLGGGRSYNSPLHF.

The gene calls are TRBV27 and TRBJ2-6; D might be TRBD1 (5 bases). This CDR3 contains 17 residues. Germline V gene lookup returns CDR1 MNHEY and CDR2 SMNVEV (reference sequence). The V end was cut by 2 bases, the J end by 1 base, with 12 bases between. The CDR3 DNA reads TGTGCCAGCAGTTTACGACAGATGTTATCTGGGGCCAACGTCCTGACTTTC. Protein product: CASSLRQMLSGANVLTF. Variable domain in full (rest from reference TRBV27 and TRBJ2-6): EAQVTQNPRYLITVTGKKLTVTCSQNMNHEYMSWYRQDPGLGLRQIYYSMNVEVTDKGDVPEGYKVSRKEKRNFPLILESPSPNQTSLYFCASSLRQMLSGANVLTFGAGSRLTVL.

This clonotype was recorded once. The CDR3 is CASSLKDVGNTIYF. CDR3 nucleotides: TGCGCCAGCAGCTTGAAGGACGTGGGAAACACCATATATTTT. V usage is TRBV5-1 and J usage is TRBJ1-3; D is undetermined. Per germline, CDR1 SGHRS and CDR2 YFSETQ. The CDR3 has 14 amino acids. Trimming took off 1 base at V and 4 bases at J, with 9 bases between the two ends.

The CDR3 loop is CASRDSANYGYTF. The CDR3 nucleotides are TGCGCCAGCAGAGACTCAGCTAACTATGGCTACACCTTC. The chain carries TRBV10-2 and TRBJ1-2; D gene ambiguous. The germline gives CDR1 WSHSY, CDR2 SAAADI. The CDR3 runs to 13 residues. The ends were cut back, 6 bases at V and 0 bases at J, with 8 bases in the middle.

CDR3 nucleotide sequence: TGTGCCAGCAGCCGCGAGGGGGGACCCGCTTCGTATGGCTACACCTTC. Its translation: CASSREGGPASYGYTF. This chain connects TRBV6-1 to TRBJ1-2, with a possible D match to TRBD1 (6 bases). The V and J ends lost 6 bases and 5 bases respectively, with 22 bases between them. Germline loops: CDR1 MNHNS, CDR2 SASEGT. The CDR3 runs 16 residues.

This clonotype was counted only a few times. The J gene is TRBJ2-1, the V gene TRBV6-2 or TRBV6-3; the D is unclear. Germline CDR1 and CDR2: MNHEY and SVGEGT. V was pared by 6 bases and J by 4 bases, with 4 bases between. This CDR3 spans 11 amino acids. The CDR3 protein is CASRRYNEQFF. The CDR3, as DNA: TGTGCCAGCAGGCGGTACAATGAGCAGTTCTTC.